The rows below give T cell receptor beta chains drawn from one sample of a study of blood T cell repertoires in COVID-19. TCRdb's copy holds only in-frame clones and misses some; the assay was immunoSEQ multiplex PCR. Seen here are some 170,000 clones, around 90% observed once, and the top ten hold roughly 1.4%. Sequenced input: peripheral blood. These receptors came from a woman aged 45-60 years with acute or convalescent COVID-19. The CDR3 runs from the conserved cysteine through the conserved F or W.

V gene: TRBV7-6
CDR3 protein: CASTGGTSGSTDTQYF

V gene: TRBV14
CDR3 protein: CASSLQGLTNEKLFF

V gene: TRBV7-9
CDR3 protein: CASSSGTGGRWGGYTF

V gene: TRBV2
CDR3 protein: CASSSQGAAYEQYF

V gene: TRBV6-5
CDR3 protein: CASSPWKGYGYTF

V gene: TRBV9
CDR3 protein: CASSPDSGGIGGYTF

V gene: TRBV6-2/TRBV6-3
CDR3 protein: CASSYRPRGTEAFF

V gene: TRBV3-1/TRBV3-2
CDR3 protein: CASSQVARRGSYEQYF

V gene: TRBV2
CDR3 protein: CASRSGTGGYGYTF

V gene: TRBV10-3
CDR3 protein: CAISESFRGAATNEKLFF

V gene: TRBV5-1
CDR3 protein: CASSNDPSGRTDTQYF

V gene: TRBV18
CDR3 protein: CASSEQGRDTEAFF

V gene: TRBV6-5
CDR3 protein: CASRRRETQYF

V gene: TRBV10-3
CDR3 protein: CAISDLDRKLSGNTIYF

V gene: TRBV5-1
CDR3 protein: CASSLSWFHNEQFF

V gene: TRBV5-5
CDR3 protein: CASGTGVRGYTF

V gene: TRBV19
CDR3 protein: CASSIRGGPGRGNTIYF

V gene: TRBV6-5
CDR3 protein: CASSPAYQETQYF

V gene: TRBV10-3
CDR3 protein: CAISEGQTANYEQYF

V gene: TRBV19
CDR3 protein: CASRQVNTEAFF